A selection of T cell receptor beta chains follows, all from one sample in a study of early stage breast cancer tumors. TCRdb's copy holds only in-frame clones and misses some; the assay was immunoSEQ multiplex PCR. In the table there are fewer than 15,000 clones, about 81% of which are singletons. Sequencing was performed on normal breast tissue next to the tumor. The origin of the receptors is a person in their thirties with breast cancer. Each CDR3 is given with its conserved first and last residue. A D gene is named only where the DNA matches it firmly. For some rows the clone size is stated as once, few or many, or as a class when expanded; others skip it.

clone size	J gene	D gene	V gene	CDR3 DNA	CDR3 protein
NA	TRBJ2-7	TRBD2	TRBV15	TGTGCCACCAGCAGAGACCTCGGGCGGGAGCAGGGCTACGAGCAGTACTTC	CATSRDLGREQGYEQYF
once	TRBJ2-2	NA	TRBV11-2	TGTGCCAGCAGCCCCAACAGGGTAACGAACACCGGGGAGCTGTTTTTT	CASSPNRVTNTGELFF
NA	TRBJ2-1	NA	TRBV4-2	TGTGCCAGCAGCCAAGATAGGACTGAGACCAATGAGCAGTTCTTC	CASSQDRTETNEQFF
few	TRBJ1-1	TRBD1	TRBV6-1	TGTGCCAGCAGTGAACAAACAGGGGGAGCTTTCTTT	CASSEQTGGAFF
NA	TRBJ2-7	NA	TRBV21-1	TGTGCCAGCAGCGAACCGGGACATTTCTACGAGCAGTACTTC	CASSEPGHFYEQYF
NA	TRBJ1-2	NA	TRBV29-1	TGCAGCGTTGAGACGGCCGGGGGGGCTGAAGGCTACACCTTC	CSVETAGGAEGYTF
NA	TRBJ1-2	TRBD1	TRBV18	TGTGCCAGCTCACCACTTACAGGGGAAAAGTATGGCTACACCTTC	CASSPLTGEKYGYTF
NA	TRBJ2-1	TRBD1	TRBV27	TGTGCCAGCAGTTTATTGGGGACAGGGGTATCGGGAGTCCCCTACAATGAGCAGTTCTTC	CASSLLGTGVSGVPYNEQFF
NA	TRBJ1-3	NA	TRBV7-9	TGTGCCAGCAGCTTAAGTTTGGCGGGGGTCACCATATATTTT	CASSLSLAGVTIYF
NA	TRBJ2-7	NA	TRBV7-2	TGTGCCAGCAGCCACGACCTGATTGGTTACGAGCAGTACTTC	CASSHDLIGYEQYF
NA	TRBJ1-2	NA	TRBV10-3	TGTGCCATCAGTGCAAAGATGACAGTAAGGGGGGATGACTATGGCTACACCTTC	CAISAKMTVRGDDYGYTF
NA	TRBJ1-1	TRBD1	TRBV6-5	TGTGCCAGCAGTCGGACAGGCACTGAAGCTTTCTTT	CASSRTGTEAFF
NA	TRBJ2-1	NA	TRBV4-2	TGTGCCAGCAGCCAAGAAGCGGATTCCTACAATGAGCAGTTCTTC	CASSQEADSYNEQFF
NA	TRBJ2-7	NA	TRBV15	TGTGCCACCAGCAGAGTGAGGCACTCTCCCTCCTACGAGCAGTACTTC	CATSRVRHSPSYEQYF
NA	TRBJ1-4	NA	TRBV7-9	TGTGCCAGCAGCTTAGAACTTGGGGTTGCAACTAATGAAAAACTGTTTTTT	CASSLELGVATNEKLFF
NA	TRBJ1-2	TRBD1	TRBV2	TGTGCCAGCGCACGGGACAGCCAGACTAACTATGGCTACACCTTC	CASARDSQTNYGYTF
NA	TRBJ2-2	NA	TRBV14	TGTGCCAGCAGCCAAGACAGGGGTTACTACGGGGAGCTGTTTTTT	CASSQDRGYYGELFF
few	TRBJ2-7	NA	TRBV6-5	TGTGCCAGCAGCTCTACCTACGAGCAGTACTTC	CASSSTYEQYF
once	TRBJ2-2	NA	TRBV7-9	TGTGCCAGCAGCTACAGGGTGGATTTTACCGGGGAGCTGTTTTTT	CASSYRVDFTGELFF
NA	TRBJ2-2	TRBD2	TRBV7-6	TGTGCCAGCAGCTCGCGGACTAGCGGGAGTTGGGCCGGGGAGCTGTTTTTT	CASSSRTSGSWAGELFF
NA	TRBJ1-5	NA	TRBV7-2	TGTGCCAGCGCTGTTGGAGGGGATCAGCCCCAGCATTTT	CASAVGGDQPQHF
few	TRBJ1-2	TRBD1	TRBV5-4	TGTGCCAGCAGCTTGGCCTCGGGACAGACCTATGGCTACACCTTC	CASSLASGQTYGYTF
NA	TRBJ2-3	TRBD1	TRBV29-1	TGCAGCGTCGATACCGGGACAGGGGGCGAAGGTCTCACAGATACGCAGTATTTT	CSVDTGTGGEGLTDTQYF
NA	TRBJ2-7	NA	TRBV6-6	TGTGCCAGCAGTCTCCGGACCTCCCACCACGAGCAGTACTTC	CASSLRTSHHEQYF
NA	TRBJ1-4	NA	TRBV6-5	TGTGCCAGCAGTTTAAACAGGGCTGAAAAACTGTTTTTT	CASSLNRAEKLFF
NA	TRBJ2-7	NA	TRBV9	TGTGCCAGCAGCCCAGTGGGCTCCTACGAGCAGTACTTC	CASSPVGSYEQYF
NA	TRBJ1-1	NA	TRBV6-5	TGTGCCAGCAGTGATGGCTACTCTGAAGCTTTCTTT	CASSDGYSEAFF
NA	TRBJ2-1	NA	TRBV14	TGTGCCAGCAGCCGATGGACCAACTCCTACAATGAGCAGTTCTTC	CASSRWTNSYNEQFF
NA	TRBJ2-7	TRBD2	TRBV10-3	TGTGCCATCAGTGAGGGGACTAGCGGGAGATACGAGCAGTACTTC	CAISEGTSGRYEQYF
NA	TRBJ2-2	NA	TRBV5-1	TGCGCCAGCAGCTTGGACAGGGGGGGCGACACCGGGGAGCTGTTTTTT	CASSLDRGGDTGELFF
NA	TRBJ2-7	TRBD2	TRBV4-2	TGTGCCAGCAGCCCCGGGACTAGCCGCGAGCAGTACTTC	CASSPGTSREQYF
NA	TRBJ2-1	TRBD2	TRBV7-8	TGTGCCAGCAGCTCGACTTTAGCGGGATTCTCCTACAATGAGCAGTTCTTC	CASSSTLAGFSYNEQFF
NA	TRBJ2-7	TRBD1	TRBV30	TGTGCCCATGACAGGGGCTCCTACGAGCAGTACTTC	CAHDRGSYEQYF
NA	TRBJ1-1	TRBD1	TRBV7-9	TGTGCCAGCAGCCGGGGACAGGGTGGGGTGACTGAAGCTTTCTTT	CASSRGQGGVTEAFF
once	TRBJ2-3	NA	TRBV5-1	TGCGCCAGCAGCTTGGAACTCGTGAGCACAGATACGCAGTATTTT	CASSLELVSTDTQYF
once	TRBJ1-2	TRBD1	TRBV6-5	TGTGCCAGCAGTTCGGGACAGGGAGGGGGCTACACCTTC	CASSSGQGGGYTF
NA	TRBJ1-1	TRBD1	TRBV5-1	TGCGCCACCAGGAAACAGGGGGCCGACACTGAAGCTTTCTTT	CATRKQGADTEAFF